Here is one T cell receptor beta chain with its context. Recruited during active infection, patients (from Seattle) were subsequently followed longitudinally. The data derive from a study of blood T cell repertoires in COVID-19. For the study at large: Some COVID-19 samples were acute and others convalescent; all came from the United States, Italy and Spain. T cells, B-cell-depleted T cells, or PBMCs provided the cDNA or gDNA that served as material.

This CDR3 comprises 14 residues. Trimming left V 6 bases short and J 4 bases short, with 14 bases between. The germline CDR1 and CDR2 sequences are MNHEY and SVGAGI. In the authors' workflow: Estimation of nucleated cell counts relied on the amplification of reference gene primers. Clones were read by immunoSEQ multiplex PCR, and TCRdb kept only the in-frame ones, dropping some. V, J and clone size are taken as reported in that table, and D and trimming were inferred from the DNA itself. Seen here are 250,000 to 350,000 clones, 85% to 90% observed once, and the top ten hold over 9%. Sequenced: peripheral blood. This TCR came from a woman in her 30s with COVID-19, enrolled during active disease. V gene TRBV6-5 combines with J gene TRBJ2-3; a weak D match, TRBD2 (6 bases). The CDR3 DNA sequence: TGTGCCAGCAGACCCAGGACTATTCCAGATACGCAGTATTTT. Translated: CASRPRTIPDTQYF.